One and the same sample provided the 9 T cell receptor beta chains below, sequenced in a study of CD8 T cells in ankylosing spondylitis. Via MiXCR, TCRdb re-called the 5' RACE reads, giving one row per CDR3 protein. The sample has approximately 290,000 distinct CDR3 sequences; around 20% are singletons. The sequencing sample was made of blood, either unsorted or a sorted T cell fraction (not recorded which). These receptors all stem from a female donor with ankylosing spondylitis or in good health (not recorded which).

The J gene is TRBJ1-3, the V gene TRBV11-2, with 7 bases lining up with TRBD1. The CDR3 is made up of 16 amino acids. Germline CDR1 and CDR2: SGHAT and FQNNGV. V dropped 6 bases and J dropped 0; count of bases not matched to a gene: 8. The CDR3 coding sequence is TGTGCCAGCAGTCGAACAGGGGTCTCCTCTGGAAACACCATATATTTT. It translates to CASSRTGVSSGNTIYF.

This clonotype has at least ten counts. The genes are TRBV5-1 and TRBJ2-2, with TRBD1 identical over 9 bases. Germline V gene lookup returns CDR1 SGHRS and CDR2 YFSETQ. J was trimmed by 9 bases and V by 4 bases; bases with no gene match: 7. This CDR3 comprises 14 residues. The CDR3 sequence: CASSPTTGGRELFF. The CDR3 bases are TGCGCCAGCAGCCCTACTACAGGGGGCAGGGAGCTGTTTTTT.

The J gene is TRBJ2-3, the V gene TRBV11-2, with a tentative D call TRBD1 (6 bases). Germline CDR1 is SGHAT and CDR2 is FQNNGV. Trimming left V 5 bases short and J 9 bases short, with 9 bases between. This CDR3 contains 11 residues. Written as DNA, the CDR3 is TGTGCCAGCAGCACAGGGTCCACGCAGTATTTT. Its translation is CASSTGSTQYF.

This chain joins TRBV7-8 and TRBJ2-2; TRBD1 might be the D (5 bases). This CDR3 has 16 amino acids. The V gene's germline CDR1 is SGHVS and CDR2 FQNEAQ. Trimming removed 2 bases from V and 2 bases from J, with 12 bases in between. CDR3 region: CASSLRWGDNTGELFF. DNA of the CDR3: TGTGCCAGCAGCTTAAGGTGGGGCGACAACACCGGGGAGCTGTTTTTT.

This clonotype occurred once. One base away lies a much larger clone, so this may be a sequencing read error. The gene calls are TRBV29-1 and TRBJ2-2; 8 bases are shared with TRBD1. The CDR3 is 14 residues long. CDR1 is SQVTM, CDR2 ANQGSEA, per germline. CDR3: CSVQGAENIGELFF. The CDR3 DNA is TGCAGCGTGCAGGGGGCAGAGAACATCGGGGAGCTGTTTTTT.

This clonotype was counted between two and nine times. V and J are TRBV5-1 and TRBJ2-2; D ambiguous. Germline V lookup: CDR1 SGHRS, CDR2 YFSETQ. The CDR3 runs 13 residues. V lost 5 bases to trimming and J lost 4 bases, with 9 bases between them. The DNA of the CDR3 is TGCGCCAGCAGGATAGTCTCCACCGGGGAGCTGTTTTTT. Residues: CASRIVSTGELFF.

This clonotype has ten or more counts. This chain links TRBV5-1 with TRBJ1-4, with 9 nucleotides matching TRBD1. The CDR3 contains 14 residues. V was pared by 3 bases and J by 5 bases, with 2 bases of the junction left unmatched. CDR1 is SGHRS and CDR2 is YFSETQ in the germline V gene. The DNA of the CDR3 is TGCGCCAGCAGCTCGGGACAGGGAAATGAAAAACTGTTTTTT. It encodes CASSSGQGNEKLFF.

This clonotype was recorded a few times. The rearrangement uses TRBV5-5 and TRBJ1-5; D is unresolved. Trimming left V 3 bases short and J 7 bases short, with 11 bases between. The CDR3 runs to 13 residues. CDR1 and CDR2 from the germline V gene are SGHKS and YYEKEE (reference sequence). In DNA form, the CDR3 reads TGTGCCAGCAGCTCCGAGGGAGGGCAGCCCCAGCATTTT. Protein: CASSSEGGQPQHF.

The rearrangement links TRBV7-2 to TRBJ2-7; 15 bases align to TRBD2. From germline, CDR1 is SGHTA and CDR2 FQGNSA. CDR3 length: 16 residues. V trimming: 5 bases; J trimming: 5 bases; junction bases outside the gene matches: 7. The CDR3 reads CASSPGLAGGPHEQYF. In DNA form, the CDR3 reads TGTGCCAGCAGCCCCGGACTAGCGGGAGGGCCCCACGAGCAGTACTTC.